This TCR beta chain comes out of a study of T cell changes during pregnancy in multiple sclerosis (dated by TCRdb to 2018 to 2020). About the full investigation: Changes in the T cell repertoire over the course of pregnancy were examined in this study in women with multiple sclerosis.

The protocol used for the library was the immunoSEQ multiplex PCR assay. The clones in this table, taken by TCRdb from immuneACCESS, are in-frame only. Not every clone is retained; where verified, under half of the shortfall comes from an unresolved V gene, and the cause of the rest is unknown. Counted in this sample were approximately 71,000 clones; roughly 90% of them appeared once. Jointly, the top ten make up around 2% of the sample. V is pared back by 1 base and J by 12 bases, with 10 bases lying between the germline termini. Its CDR3 holds 12 amino acids, cysteine through phenylalanine. Only the CDR3 part of the read is kept: 36 bases, read in frame from the first base. Based on the germline V gene, the CDR1 and CDR2 sequences are LGHNT and FRNRAP. A word on this clone: Its binding antigen is unknown. The record has no base qualities; no much larger clone is one base away.

The chain is encoded by TRBV12-5 joined to TRBJ2-1, and the D gene may be TRBD1, 6 bases matching. The sample in question was peripheral blood, obtained in the second trimester of pregnancy. The receptor was isolated from a female donor with multiple sclerosis, enrolled in a pregnancy study. The CDR3 loop reads CASGLEPRGQFF. The sequence in DNA is TGTGCTAGTGGTTTGGAGCCCAGGGGGCAGTTCTTC.